The 24 T cell receptor beta chains presented below share a single source sample, sequenced in a study of blood T cell repertoires in COVID-19. Sequencing was performed with immunoSEQ multiplex PCR; in TCRdb, only in-frame clones are kept and a portion is missing. There are under 130,000 clones in the sample; roughly 84% occur only once, and about 2% lies in the top ten. Sequenced: peripheral blood. The source is a human donor in a cohort sampled during active COVID-19.

The CDR3 reads CASSQEISGGSGQPQHF. The CDR3, as DNA: TGCGCCAGCAGCCAAGAAATCTCGGGGGGTAGCGGTCAGCCCCAGCATTTT. This chain uses TRBV4-1 with TRBJ1-5, with D possibly being TRBD1 (5 bases). V shed 0 bases and J shed 6 bases, with 18 bases lying between them. CDR1 MGHRA and CDR2 YSYEKL come from the germline V gene. This CDR3 is 17 amino acids long.

This rearrangement joins TRBV7-9 to TRBJ1-2; 9 bases fit TRBD1. The V and J ends lost 4 bases and 8 bases, in that order; junction bases with no gene match: 5. This CDR3 is built from 13 residues. CDR1 and CDR2 (germline): SEHNR, FQNEAQ (reference sequence). CDR3 nucleotides: TGTGCCAGCAGCTCTCGGACAGGGGAAGGCTACACCTTC. Protein: CASSSRTGEGYTF.

This clone occurred once. V usage is TRBV9 and J usage is TRBJ1-2, with unresolved D. Per the germline V gene, CDR1 is SGDLS and CDR2 is YYNGEE. With 4 bases removed from V and 0 bases from J, the gap between germline ends came to 22 bases. This CDR3 is built from 18 residues. The chain's CDR3 is CASSNPSNGIWANYGYTF. The CDR3 nucleotides are TGTGCCAGCAGCAACCCCTCGAACGGGATCTGGGCTAACTATGGCTACACCTTC. Together with reference TRBV9 and TRBJ1-2, the CDR3 gives the full variable domain: DSGVTQTPKHLITATGQRVTLRCSPRSGDLSVYWYQQSLDQGLQFLIQYYNGEERAKGNILERFSAQQFPDLHSELNLSSLELGDSALYFCASSNPSNGIWANYGYTFGSGTRLTVV.

By sample share, this clone is medium-sized. V gene TRBV2 combines with J gene TRBJ1-2; TRBD1 matches 10 bases. Trimming removed 1 base from V and 4 bases from J; junction bases left unmatched: 9. The CDR3 covers 17 residues. Germline V CDR1 and CDR2: SNHLY, FYNNEI. The CDR3 sequence: CASSEGRTGTGVYGYTF. The CDR3 DNA sequence: TGTGCCAGCAGTGAAGGGCGGACGGGGACAGGGGTCTATGGCTACACCTTC.

The chain is built from TRBV10-3 and TRBJ2-6; no definite D call. The V end lost 4 bases, the J end lost 1 base, and 11 bases lay between the germline ends. Germline loops: CDR1 ENHRY, CDR2 SYGVKD. CDR3 length: 16 amino acids. DNA for the CDR3: TGTGCCATCAGTGCCCTCGAGGTTTCTGGGGCCAACGTCCTGACTTTC. Translating it yields CAISALEVSGANVLTF.

The rearrangement uses TRBV5-8 and TRBJ2-2; D is possibly TRBD1 (5 bases). Germline CDR1 SGHTS, CDR2 YDEGEE. V was pared by 1 base and J by 6 bases, with 13 bases between. This CDR3 region has 15 residues. CDR3 amino acids: CASSLPSRGPGELFF. The CDR3 coding sequence is TGTGCCAGCAGCTTGCCGAGTAGGGGTCCCGGGGAGCTGTTTTTT.

The V gene is TRBV19, the J gene TRBJ2-3; a weak D match, TRBD1 (5 bases). CDR1 and CDR2 (germline): LNHDA, SQIVND (reference sequence). The CDR3 is 16 residues long. V was pared by 2 bases and J by 3 bases, with 15 bases between. DNA for the CDR3: TGTGCCAGTAGTATAAAAGTGGGCAGGGCGACAGATACGCAGTATTTT. Translation gives CASSIKVGRATDTQYF.

The V call is TRBV6-5, the J call TRBJ1-4; no reliable D call. The CDR3 has 14 residues. CDR1 MNHEY and CDR2 SVGAGI come from the germline V gene. Trimming took off 5 bases at V and 4 bases at J, with 11 bases between the two ends. For the CDR3, the DNA is TGTGCCAGCAGTCACCGGGAAATTAATGAAAAACTGTTTTTT. It codes for CASSHREINEKLFF.

The rearrangement uses TRBV28 and TRBJ1-6; 7 nucleotides line up with TRBD1. The CDR3 consists of 13 residues. Germline lookup yields CDR1 MDHEN and CDR2 SYDVKM. With V trimmed by 4 bases and J by 10 bases, 4 bases remained unmatched. This CDR3 reads CASSSEGASPLHF. DNA for the CDR3: TGTGCCAGCAGTTCTGAGGGGGCGTCACCCCTCCACTTT.

The chain is built from TRBV27 and TRBJ2-7; 11 nucleotides agree with TRBD1. With V trimmed by 0 bases and J by 2 bases, 6 bases remained unmatched. The CDR3 totals 17 residues. The germline V gene has CDR1 MNHEY and CDR2 SMNVEV (reference sequence). The CDR3 spells CASSLSGTGGPTYEQYF. In DNA form, the CDR3 reads TGTGCCAGCAGTTTATCCGGGACAGGGGGACCAACCTACGAGCAGTACTTC.

The chain links TRBV6-5 to TRBJ1-2, with 7 positions matching TRBD1. Germline CDR1 and CDR2: MNHEY and SVGAGI. This CDR3 comprises 14 residues. The trim removed 0 bases at V and 8 bases at J, leaving 6 bases unmatched. The CDR3 nucleotides read TGTGCCAGCAGTTACTCGGAGGGGGCTCGAGGCTACACCTTC. Residues: CASSYSEGARGYTF.

This clone appeared a single time. J is TRBJ2-5 and V is TRBV10-2, with a tentative D call TRBD1 (6 bases). The V and J ends lost 5 bases and 2 bases respectively, with 21 bases between them. The CDR3 covers 17 residues. From germline, CDR1 is WSHSY and CDR2 SAAADI. The CDR3 protein is CASSPGWAGETQETQYF. DNA of the CDR3: TGCGCCAGCAGTCCGGGGTGGGCAGGGGAAACTCAAGAGACCCAGTACTTC.

The genes are TRBV10-3 and TRBJ1-5, with TRBD1 matching over 7 bases. The V and J ends lost 10 bases and 6 bases, in that order; junction bases with no gene match: 18. This CDR3 comprises 16 residues. CDR1 is ENHRY and CDR2 is SYGVKD in the germline V gene. The CDR3 DNA follows: TGTGCCACTGCGGAACGACAGGGCTCTCTGTCTCAGCCCCAGCATTTT. Translated, it gives CATAERQGSLSQPQHF.

The rearrangement uses TRBV7-7 and TRBJ2-1; D gene unclear. The CDR3 length is 15 residues. CDR1 SSHAT and CDR2 FNYEAQ come from the germline V gene (reference sequence). V dropped 1 base and J dropped 2 bases, with 9 bases sitting between them. The CDR3 DNA reads TGTGCCAGCAGCTTAGGACAAGGAACCTACAATGAGCAGTTCTTC. Protein sequence: CASSLGQGTYNEQFF.

This chain links TRBV7-2 with TRBJ2-2; 8 bases map to TRBD1. The CDR3 contains 13 residues. Germline CDR1 SGHTA, CDR2 FQGNSA. Trimming at V came to 5 bases and at J to 6 bases, leaving 2 bases not matched to a gene. The CDR3 region is CASSAQGAGELFF. The CDR3 DNA reads TGTGCCAGCAGCGCACAGGGGGCCGGGGAGCTGTTTTTT.

With respect to this clone: This may be a read error: a much more frequent sequence differs by one nucleotide. The J gene is TRBJ1-2, the V gene TRBV6-6, with 10 bases fitting TRBD1. With V trimmed by 6 bases and J by 5 bases, 3 bases remained unmatched. The germline V gene has CDR1 MNHNY and CDR2 SVGAGI (reference sequence). The CDR3 is 13 amino acids. The CDR3 nucleotides read TGTGCCAGCAGCCAGGGACAGGGGTATGGCTACACCTTC. Its translation is CASSQGQGYGYTF.

The chain carries TRBV5-1 and TRBJ1-1; the D is unclear. Germline CDR1 SGHRS, CDR2 YFSETQ. V was cut by 0 bases and J by 7 bases, with 10 bases left in between. This CDR3 has 13 amino acids. CDR3: CASSLAGEFEAFF. The CDR3 DNA is TGCGCCAGCAGCTTGGCCGGGGAGTTTGAAGCTTTCTTT. Complete variable domain (other parts from reference TRBV5-1 and TRBJ1-1): KAGVTQTPRYLIKTRGQQVTLSCSPISGHRSVSWYQQTPGQGLQFLFEYFSETQRNKGNFPGRFSGRQFSNSRSEMNVSTLELGDSALYLCASSLAGEFEAFFGQGTRLTVV.

This chain uses TRBV7-3 with TRBJ1-4; possible D gene TRBD1, 6 bases. With 0 bases removed from V and 1 base from J, the gap between germline ends came to 9 bases. CDR3 length: 16 amino acids. Germline CDR1 is SGHTA and CDR2 is FQGTGA. This CDR3 is CASSLTRTVTNEKLFF. The CDR3 DNA follows: TGTGCCAGCAGCTTAACTAGGACAGTAACTAATGAAAAACTGTTTTTT.

This rearrangement joins TRBV6-2 or TRBV6-3 to TRBJ1-1, with unresolved D. Between the trimmed V and J ends, which lost 4 bases and 9 bases, there was a span of 24 bases. This CDR3 spans 16 amino acids. Looked up from germline, CDR1 is MNHEY and CDR2 is SVGEGT. The CDR3, as DNA: TGTGCCAGCAGTTCCGACTTGGTTACGGATACACTGAAAGCTTTCTTT. This gives the protein CASSSDLVTDTLKAFF.

This CDR3 is CASSHWTSTDSYNEQFF. The CDR3 bases are TGCGCCAGCAGCCATTGGACCTCGACAGATAGCTACAATGAGCAGTTCTTC. J is TRBJ2-1 and V is TRBV4-1; D might be TRBD1 (5 bases). The CDR3 sequence is 17 residues long. V was pared by 3 bases and J by 3 bases, with 18 bases between. The V gene's germline CDR1 is MGHRA and CDR2 YSYEKL.

In its sample, this clone was seen a few times. This chain links TRBV5-6 with TRBJ1-6; 7 positions agree with TRBD1. Unmatched junction bases numbered 10, after V lost 0 bases and J lost 4 bases. There are 18 residues in the CDR3. The germline gives CDR1 SGHDT, CDR2 YYEEEE. For the CDR3, the DNA is TGTGCCAGCAGCTTGGACAGGGGCCACGCCCAATATAATTCACCCCTCCACTTT. As protein: CASSLDRGHAQYNSPLHF.

V is TRBV9 and J is TRBJ2-1; D remains ambiguous. V dropped 3 bases and J dropped 10 bases, with 8 bases sitting between them. The germline CDR1 and CDR2 sequences are SGDLS and YYNGEE. The CDR3 length is 11 residues. The CDR3 coding sequence is TGTGCCAGCAGCGACCCCAGGGAGCAGTTCTTC. It codes for CASSDPREQFF.

This chain connects TRBV19 to TRBJ1-3; a weak D match, TRBD1 (6 bases). The CDR3 covers 14 residues. In germline, CDR1 is LNHDA, CDR2 SQIVND (reference sequence). The V and J ends lost 4 bases and 3 bases respectively, with 10 bases between them. The CDR3 spells CASSTVTGGNTIYF. The CDR3 DNA is TGTGCCAGTAGTACTGTGACAGGTGGAAACACCATATATTTT.

The V call is TRBV9, the J call TRBJ2-1, with 12 bases aligning to TRBD2. V dropped 6 bases and J dropped 5; count of bases not matched to a gene: 6. Germline V gene sequence: CDR1 SGDLS, CDR2 YYNGEE. This CDR3 spans 15 amino acids. The CDR3 DNA sequence: TGTGCCAGCAAGGGACTAGCGGGCGACAACAATGAGCAGTTCTTC. Residues: CASKGLAGDNNEQFF.